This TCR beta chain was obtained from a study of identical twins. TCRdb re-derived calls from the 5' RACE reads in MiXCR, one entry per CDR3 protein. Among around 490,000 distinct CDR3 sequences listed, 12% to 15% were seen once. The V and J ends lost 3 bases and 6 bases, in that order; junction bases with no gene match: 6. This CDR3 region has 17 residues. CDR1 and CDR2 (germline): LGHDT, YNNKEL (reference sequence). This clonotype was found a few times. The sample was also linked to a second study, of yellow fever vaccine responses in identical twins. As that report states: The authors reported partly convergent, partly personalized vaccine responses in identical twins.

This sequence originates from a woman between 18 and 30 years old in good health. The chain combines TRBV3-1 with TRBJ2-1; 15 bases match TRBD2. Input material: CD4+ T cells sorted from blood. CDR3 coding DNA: TGTGCCAGCAGCCAGGGGCCGGGACTAGCGGGGGGCAATGAGCAGTTCTTC. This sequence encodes CASSQGPGLAGGNEQFF.